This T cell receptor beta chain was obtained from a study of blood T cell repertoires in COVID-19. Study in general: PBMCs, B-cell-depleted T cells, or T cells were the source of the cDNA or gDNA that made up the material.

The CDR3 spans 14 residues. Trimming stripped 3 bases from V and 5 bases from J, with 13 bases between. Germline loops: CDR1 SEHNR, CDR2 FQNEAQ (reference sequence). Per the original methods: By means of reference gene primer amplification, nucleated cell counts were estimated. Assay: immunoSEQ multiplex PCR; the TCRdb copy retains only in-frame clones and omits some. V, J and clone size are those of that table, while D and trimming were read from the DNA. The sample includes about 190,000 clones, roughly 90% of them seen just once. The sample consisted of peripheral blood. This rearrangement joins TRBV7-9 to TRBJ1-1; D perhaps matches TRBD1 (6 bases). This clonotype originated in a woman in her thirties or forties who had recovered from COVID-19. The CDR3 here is CASSFRGGGTEAFF. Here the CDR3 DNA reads TGTGCCAGCAGCTTTAGGGGGGGCGGTACTGAAGCTTTCTTT.